The source of this T cell receptor beta chain is a study of molecular identifiers for immune sequencing clone quantification. Whole-study context: Five aliquots were made in replicates from the RNA of 20,000 or 100,000 naive CD8 cells, and four were sequenced. Study-wide results and limits: Clones above 20 RNA copies contained over 97% of effector molecules but under 1% of naive ones. Jurkat TCR RNA spiked in from one cell reportedly remained identifiable amid about a million naive cells.

Many counts were recorded for this clonotype. Its antigen remains unidentified. MiXCR, applied by TCRdb to the PCR reads, yields one record per CDR3 protein. The sample holds 40,000 to 45,000 distinct CDR3 sequences, around 21% seen once. It was from approximately 22,000 to 940,000 sorted cells, with 10%, 30% or 50% RNA, that naive CD8 libraries came. The length of the CDR3 is 15 residues. V trimming: 6 bases; J trimming: 3 bases; junction bases outside the gene matches: 6. The germline CDR1 and CDR2 sequences are WSHSY and SAAADI. This receptor was identified in a human donor in good health. Some libraries in this study had Jurkat cell RNA spiked in. The sequencing sample was made of naive CD8+ T cells from blood, with Jurkat cell RNA spiked in. Subset meaning: FACS-sorted CD8+CD4-CCR7+CD45RA+ naive T cells. The V gene is TRBV10-2, the J gene TRBJ1-5; 9 bases match TRBD1. The CDR3 DNA reads TGCGCCAGCAGGCCGGACAGGGGTAACAATCAGCCCCAGCATTTT. This codes for CASRPDRGNNQPQHF.